This entry is about one T cell receptor (beta chain). The antigen remains unidentified. Germline V gene sequence: CDR1 LGHNA, CDR2 YNFKEQ. This CDR3 is built from 15 residues. V was trimmed by 0 bases and J by 9 bases, leaving 15 bases between them. Researchers reported that TCR beta cDNA libraries carried unique molecular identifiers. TCRdb analysed the PCR reads with MiXCR anew, one entry per CDR3 protein. The sample records around 200,000 distinct CDR3 sequences, around 29% being singletons. This entry comes from a study of post-analysis software for immune sequencing data. Study results and limitations: Relative to controls, patients had about 5 TRBV segments at higher frequency, with TRBV5-6, TRBV5-1 and TRBV20-1 among these.

This TCR was sampled from a girl between 2 and 17 years old with multiple sclerosis. The chain uses TRBV4-2 and TRBJ2-1; the D gene is possibly TRBD2 (5 bases). What was sequenced was blood. CDR3 protein: CASSQDVSPAGEQFF. The CDR3 nucleotides are TGTGCCAGCAGCCAAGATGTGTCTCCGGCGGGTGAGCAGTTCTTC.